The 11 T cell receptor beta chains in this list originate from one sample, sequenced in a study of blood T cells in healthy people across ages. Together with a sample-barcoded 5' primer, a J-beta primer mix was included in a second PCR lasting about 6 to 11 cycles. TCRdb called the 5' RACE reads again in MiXCR, with one record for every CDR3 protein. The top ten hold around 13% of the sample, which has under 850,000 distinct CDR3 sequences, about 36% seen once. Material: blood. These receptors came from a man aged 18 to 29 in good health.

This clonotype was recorded at least ten times. This sequence joins TRBV25-1 and TRBJ1-2; D unresolved. The CDR3 loop spans 13 amino acids. V dropped 2 bases and J dropped 5 bases, with 9 bases sitting between them. Germline CDR1 is MGHDK and CDR2 is SYGVNS. The CDR3 sequence: CASSELDGYGYTF. The CDR3 DNA sequence: TGTGCCAGCAGTGAACTCGATGGGTATGGCTACACCTTC.

The chain joins TRBV30 to TRBJ1-1; 10 bases agree with TRBD1. With V trimmed by 6 bases and J by 1 base, 8 bases remained unmatched. CDR3 size: 15 residues. Germline loops: CDR1 GTSNPN, CDR2 SVGIG (reference sequence). The CDR3 reads CACFRTGGTNTEAFF. CDR3 DNA sequence: TGTGCCTGCTTCCGGACAGGGGGAACGAACACTGAAGCTTTCTTT.

CDR3 DNA sequence: TGTGCCAGCAGCCAAGACAGAACTGGCTACACCTTC. Translating gives CASSQDRTGYTF. The chain recombines TRBV7-9 with TRBJ1-2; tentatively, D is TRBD1 (5 bases). The germline V gene encodes CDR1 SEHNR and CDR2 FQNEAQ (reference sequence). The CDR3 runs to 12 residues. Trimming took off 5 bases at V and 7 bases at J, with 11 bases between the two ends. The whole variable domain, remainder taken from reference TRBV7-9 and TRBJ1-2, is DTGVSQNPRHKITKRGQNVTFRCDPISEHNRLYWYRQTLGQGPEFLTYFQNEAQLEKSRLLSDRFSAERPKGSFSTLEIQRTEQGDSAMYLCASSQDRTGYTFGSGTRLTVV.

The chain has TRBV7-3 and TRBJ2-5; 8 nucleotides agree with TRBD1. Germline V CDR1 and CDR2: SGHTA, FQGTGA. The CDR3 contains 16 residues. With 4 bases clipped from V and 11 bases from J, the junction kept 18 bases outside the gene matches. The CDR3 loop reads CASSSPDRDRDNEQYF. The CDR3 coding sequence is TGTGCCAGCAGCTCCCCGGACAGGGATAGGGACAATGAGCAGTACTTC.

The chain employs TRBV20-1 and TRBJ1-6; the match to TRBD1 covers 8 bases. Germline trimming cut 1 base from V and 9 bases from J; bases unmatched to any gene: 2. This CDR3 has 13 residues. Germline CDR1 reads DFQATT; CDR2 reads SNEGSKA (reference sequence). For the CDR3, the DNA is TGCAGTGCTAGAGGGCAGGGGGCTTCACCCCTCCACTTT. Its protein is CSARGQGASPLHF.

The chain employs TRBV27 and TRBJ2-7; D assignment may be TRBD1 or TRBD2 (5 bases each). V shed 1 base and J shed 5 bases, with 12 bases lying between them. The germline gives CDR1 MNHEY, CDR2 SMNVEV (reference sequence). The CDR3 has 14 residues. The CDR3 is CASSLYTQGHEQYF. The CDR3 bases are TGTGCCAGCAGTTTATATACCCAGGGACACGAGCAGTACTTC.

This clonotype was detected only a few times. The chain recombines TRBV4-2 with TRBJ2-3; D is possibly TRBD2 (5 bases). Germline V CDR1 and CDR2: LGHNA, YNFKEQ. The CDR3 runs to 14 residues. The V end was cut by 4 bases, the J end by 6 bases, with 14 bases between. The CDR3 protein is CASSPTLRRDTQYF. CDR3 DNA sequence: TGTGCCAGCAGCCCCACCCTCCGGAGGGATACGCAGTATTTT.

The chain combines TRBV20-1 with TRBJ1-1; D not resolved. V was pared by 6 bases and J by 5 bases, with 16 bases between. The CDR3 loop spans 13 amino acids. Germline-derived CDR1 and CDR2 are DFQATT and SNEGSKA (reference sequence). CDR3 in amino acids: CSATPPEKTEAFF. The CDR3, as DNA: TGCAGTGCAACACCTCCAGAGAAGACTGAAGCTTTCTTT.

This chain links TRBV5-4 with TRBJ1-1; D may be TRBD1 (5 bases). Trimming stripped 1 base from V and 3 bases from J, with 16 bases between. The germline V gene encodes CDR1 SGHNT and CDR2 YYREEE (reference sequence). The CDR3 length is 16 residues. This CDR3 is CASSLISGVVDTEAFF. In DNA form, the CDR3 reads TGTGCCAGCAGCTTGATCTCGGGGGTTGTGGACACTGAAGCTTTCTTT.

This clonotype came up a few times. The rearrangement links TRBV6-5 to TRBJ2-5; a weak D match, TRBD1 (6 bases). Germline V gene data show CDR1 as MNHEY and CDR2 as SVGAGI. V lost 6 bases to trimming and J lost 4 bases, with 15 bases between them. The CDR3 is made up of 14 amino acids. As DNA, the CDR3 is TGTGCCAGCAGGCTGGAGACAGGAAGAGAGACCCAGTACTTC. It is translated as CASRLETGRETQYF.

This clonotype appeared many times. Compared with germline, one end of the junction differs, possibly owing to a read error. This sequence joins TRBV5-1 and TRBJ2-5; TRBD1 is a possible D gene (5 bases). The CDR3 length is 14 residues. Germline values: CDR1 SGHRS, CDR2 YFSETQ. CDR3 residues: CASSLAQGQETQYF. In DNA, the CDR3 is TGTGCCAGCAGCTTGGCCCAGGGCCAAGAGACCCAGTACTTC.